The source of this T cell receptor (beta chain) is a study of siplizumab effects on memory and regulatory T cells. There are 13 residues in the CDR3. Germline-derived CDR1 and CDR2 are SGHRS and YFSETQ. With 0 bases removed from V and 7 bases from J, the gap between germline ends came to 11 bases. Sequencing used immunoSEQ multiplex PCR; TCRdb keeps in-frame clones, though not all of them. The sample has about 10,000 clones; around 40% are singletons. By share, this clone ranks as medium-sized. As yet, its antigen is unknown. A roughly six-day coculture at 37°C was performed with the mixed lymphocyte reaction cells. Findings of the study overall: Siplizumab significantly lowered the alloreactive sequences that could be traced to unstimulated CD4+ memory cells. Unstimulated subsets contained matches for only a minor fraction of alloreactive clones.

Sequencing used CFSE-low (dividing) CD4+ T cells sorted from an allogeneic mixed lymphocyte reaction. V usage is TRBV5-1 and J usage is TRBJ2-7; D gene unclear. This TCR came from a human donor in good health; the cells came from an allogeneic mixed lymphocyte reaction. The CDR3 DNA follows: TGCGCCAGCAGCTTGGAGCGACTGGGGGAGCAGTACTTC. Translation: CASSLERLGEQYF.